This is a list of T cell receptor beta chains from one sample in a study of vaccination effects on CD4 cells after COVID-19. The antigens these receptors bind are not known. Profiling relied on immunoSEQ multiplex PCR, and the TCRdb table lists in-frame clones only, not all of them. The sample has tens of thousands of clones; 72% are singletons. This specimen consisted of CD4+ T cells from PBMCs cultured without peptide, obtained before COVID-19 vaccination. The source of these receptors is a human donor who had a prior SARS-CoV-2 infection. Both conserved end residues are part of each CDR3. Fields, in order: CDR3 DNA, CDR3 protein, V gene, J gene, clone size, D gene. A D gene is named only where the DNA matches it firmly. Size is omitted from some rows. Given values are once, few, many or a class for expanded clones.

CDR3 DNA: TGTGCCAGTAGTACGAGGCCAGGATACTATGGCTACACCTTC
CDR3 protein: CASSTRPGYYGYTF
V gene: TRBV19
J gene: TRBJ1-2
clone size: NA
D gene: NA

CDR3 DNA: TGTGCCAGCTCACCTCTACCTGGCTACACCTTC
CDR3 protein: CASSPLPGYTF
V gene: TRBV18
J gene: TRBJ1-2
clone size: NA
D gene: NA

CDR3 DNA: TGTGCCAGCAGTTTATCTGGGGTCAATGAAAAACTGTTTTTT
CDR3 protein: CASSLSGVNEKLFF
V gene: TRBV27
J gene: TRBJ1-4
clone size: NA
D gene: NA

CDR3 DNA: TGCGCCAGCAGCCCTGAACCGGGACCAGGGCTTCGGGATCAGCCCCAGCATTTT
CDR3 protein: CASSPEPGPGLRDQPQHF
V gene: TRBV4-1
J gene: TRBJ1-5
clone size: NA
D gene: NA

CDR3 DNA: TGTGCCAGCAGTGGTAGCAATCAGCCCCAGCATTTT
CDR3 protein: CASSGSNQPQHF
V gene: TRBV2
J gene: TRBJ1-5
clone size: NA
D gene: NA

CDR3 DNA: TGCGCCAGCAGCCAAGATCAGGGAATGGTGCAGTACTTC
CDR3 protein: CASSQDQGMVQYF
V gene: TRBV4-1
J gene: TRBJ2-7
clone size: medium-sized
D gene: NA

CDR3 DNA: TGCGCCAGCAGCCTCTTCGGAGCGGGAGGGCCCCAGTTCTTC
CDR3 protein: CASSLFGAGGPQFF
V gene: TRBV4-3
J gene: TRBJ2-1
clone size: NA
D gene: TRBD2

CDR3 DNA: TGTGCCAGCAGCAAAGCTTACACAGATACGCAGTATTTT
CDR3 protein: CASSKAYTDTQYF
V gene: TRBV21-1
J gene: TRBJ2-3
clone size: NA
D gene: NA

CDR3 DNA: TGTGCCAGCAGCGCAGACCCCGGACTAGCGGGCACAGATACGCAGTATTTT
CDR3 protein: CASSADPGLAGTDTQYF
V gene: TRBV11-2
J gene: TRBJ2-3
clone size: NA
D gene: TRBD2

CDR3 DNA: TGTGCCAGTAGTATCAACAGAGATGAAAAACTGTTTTTT
CDR3 protein: CASSINRDEKLFF
V gene: TRBV19
J gene: TRBJ1-4
clone size: NA
D gene: NA

CDR3 DNA: TGTGCCAGCAGTTTACTAGGGCGTTATGGCTACACCTTC
CDR3 protein: CASSLLGRYGYTF
V gene: TRBV28
J gene: TRBJ1-2
clone size: NA
D gene: NA

CDR3 DNA: TGTGCCACCAGTGACCCAGCGGGTGCAACCGGGGAGCTGTTTTTT
CDR3 protein: CATSDPAGATGELFF
V gene: TRBV24-1
J gene: TRBJ2-2
clone size: NA
D gene: NA

CDR3 DNA: TGTGCCAGCAGCCACCCAGAAGGACAGGGGGCGCTTGGGATTGGGGAGACCCAGTACTTC
CDR3 protein: CASSHPEGQGALGIGETQYF
V gene: TRBV7-6
J gene: TRBJ2-5
clone size: few
D gene: TRBD1

CDR3 DNA: TGTGCCAGCAGCTCTTTGTGGCCCACAGTGTCACCGGGGAAGTACTTC
CDR3 protein: CASSSLWPTVSPGKYF
V gene: TRBV11-2
J gene: TRBJ2-7
clone size: NA
D gene: NA

CDR3 DNA: TGTGCCAGCAGAGATCAGGTGGGCGTCGAGACCCAGTACTTC
CDR3 protein: CASRDQVGVETQYF
V gene: TRBV2
J gene: TRBJ2-5
clone size: NA
D gene: NA

CDR3 DNA: TGTGCCAGTAGTATGATCGGGGGCCCGACCTATGGCTACACCTTC
CDR3 protein: CASSMIGGPTYGYTF
V gene: TRBV19
J gene: TRBJ1-2
clone size: few
D gene: NA

CDR3 DNA: TGTGCCAGCACCCCGACCGGGACTGTGTATGGCTACACCTTC
CDR3 protein: CASTPTGTVYGYTF
V gene: TRBV28
J gene: TRBJ1-2
clone size: NA
D gene: NA

CDR3 DNA: TGCAGTGCTAATTTAGGAAGGCCGCAGTATTTT
CDR3 protein: CSANLGRPQYF
V gene: TRBV20-1
J gene: TRBJ2-3
clone size: NA
D gene: NA

CDR3 DNA: TGTGCCAGCAGCTTAGTAGCAGCTCAAGAGACCCAGTACTTC
CDR3 protein: CASSLVAAQETQYF
V gene: TRBV7-2
J gene: TRBJ2-5
clone size: few
D gene: NA

CDR3 DNA: TGTGCCACCAGTGATCCAAGACAGGGTGATAGGAATGAGCAGTTCTTC
CDR3 protein: CATSDPRQGDRNEQFF
V gene: TRBV24-1
J gene: TRBJ2-1
clone size: NA
D gene: TRBD1

CDR3 DNA: TGTGCCAGCAGCCAAGCGAGTCCAGGGGCATACGAGCAGTACTTC
CDR3 protein: CASSQASPGAYEQYF
V gene: TRBV3-1/TRBV3-2
J gene: TRBJ2-7
clone size: NA
D gene: NA

CDR3 DNA: TGCGCCAGCAGCCAAGAGGGGCGGGAGGGCGGGTTTGAGACGCAGTATTTT
CDR3 protein: CASSQEGREGGFETQYF
V gene: TRBV4-3
J gene: TRBJ2-3
clone size: NA
D gene: TRBD2